This TCR beta chain was recovered during a study of blood T cell repertoires in COVID-19. Background on the study: Samples representing acute and convalescent COVID-19 were sourced from the United States, Italy and Spain.

The germline V gene encodes CDR1 SQVTM and CDR2 ANQGSEA. The CDR3 totals 13 residues. Trimming removed 5 bases from V and 3 bases from J, with 12 bases in between. In the source study's methods: How many nucleated cells were present was estimated from reference gene primer amplification. Libraries were prepared by immunoSEQ multiplex PCR; TCRdb keeps only in-frame clonotypes and omits some of them. V, J and clone size reflect that table, while D and trimming were determined from the DNA. This repertoire shows around 110,000 clones, approximately 82% found once; its top ten account for approximately 2.3%.

The source material was peripheral blood. This TCR derives from a man younger than 45 with acute or convalescent COVID-19. The chain links TRBV29-1 to TRBJ2-3; D gene unclear. The CDR3 DNA reads TGCAGCGTTCGTTATCCAGTTACAGATACGCAGTATTTT. It translates to CSVRYPVTDTQYF.